This T cell receptor (beta chain) was sequenced during a study of T cells after yellow fever vaccination. TCRdb reprocessed the 5' RACE reads with MiXCR, giving one entry per CDR3 protein. Here the sample spans 50,000 to 65,000 distinct CDR3 sequences, around 6.7% being singletons. The ends were cut back, 3 bases at V and 4 bases at J, with 9 bases in the middle. Germline CDR1 is MDHEN and CDR2 is SYDVKM. The CDR3 is made up of 13 amino acids. The receptor comes from a young man who received the YFV17D yellow fever vaccine. The sequencing used CD8+ T cells not binding an NS4B(214-222) dextramer, sorted from PBMCs, collected about 49 days after the first yellow fever vaccination. V is TRBV28 and J is TRBJ1-1, with D perhaps TRBD1 (5 bases). The CDR3, as DNA: TGTGCCAGCAGTTTCGCGGGGACCACTGAAGCTTTCTTT. Its protein is CASSFAGTTEAFF.